This T cell receptor (beta chain) was profiled in a study of blood T cells in healthy people across ages. Study findings and constraints: With naive T cell percentage, TCR beta diversity showed a strong correlation.

A second PCR, run for about 7 to 11 cycles, used a sample-barcoded 5' primer plus a J-beta primer mix. TCRdb itself ran the 5' RACE reads through MiXCR, one entry per CDR3 protein. Of approximately 1,000,000 distinct CDR3 sequences listed, roughly two fifths are singletons. For this clonotype: What it binds is not known.

V was pared by 3 bases and J by 0 bases, with 14 bases between. This CDR3 region has 15 residues. The germline V gene encodes CDR1 DFQATT and CDR2 SNEGSKA (reference sequence). The chain uses TRBV20-1 and TRBJ1-1; D remains ambiguous. The source material was blood. This TCR was sampled from a man aged 18 to 35 in good health. The CDR3 sequence is CSARRWLELNTEAFF. The CDR3 DNA reads as TGCAGTGCTAGGAGGTGGCTTGAGTTGAACACTGAAGCTTTCTTT.